Listed here are 8 T cell receptor beta chains from one sample, sequenced in a study of T cells in Graves' hyperthyroidism and ophthalmopathy. The investigators amplified TCR beta CDR3 regions from RNA transcripts. The HTBI set primed first-round TCR CDR3 RT-PCR. TCRdb independently ran MiXCR on the multiplex PCR reads; one entry per CDR3 protein. The table records 550,000 to 600,000 distinct CDR3 sequences, about 43% of them present only once. The sample taken for sequencing was peripheral blood or thyroid tissue (not recorded which). All receptors derive from an adult woman with Graves' disease, either hyperthyroidism or ophthalmopathy (not recorded which).

This chain links TRBV2 with TRBJ1-5, with a possible D match to TRBD1 (5 bases). Trimming took 5 bases from V and 0 from J, leaving 8 bases between them. Germline CDR1 SNHLY, CDR2 FYNNEI. This CDR3 contains 14 residues. The CDR3 DNA follows: TGTGCCAGCAGTAGGACATTTAGCAATCAGCCCCAGCATTTT. The encoded protein is CASSRTFSNQPQHF.

For this clonotype: No conserved phenylalanine or tryptophan is present at the end of the CDR3, so a read error is the likely explanation. The chain carries TRBV6-5 and TRBJ2-7; 10 nucleotides agree with TRBD2. Germline-derived CDR1 and CDR2 are MNHEY and SVGAGI. The CDR3 contains 15 residues. DNA of the CDR3: TGCGCCAGCAGGAGCGGGAGGGCCTTCGGCTACAAGCAGTACCTC. Protein: CASRSGRAFGYKQYL.

This clonotype was seen a few times. This chain uses TRBV29-1 with TRBJ2-5; possibly TRBD1 for D (11 bases). V was pared by 6 bases and J by 7 bases, with 24 bases between. The CDR3 totals 15 residues. The germline V gene has CDR1 SQVTM and CDR2 ANQGSEA. The CDR3 loop reads CSVGTGGTSEGTQYF. The CDR3 DNA is TGCAGCGTGGGGACAGGGGGGACTAGCGAGGGGACCCAGTACTTC.

As concerns this clonotype: One end of the junction is discordant with germline, which a read error may explain. The chain is built from TRBV29-1 and TRBJ1-1; TRBD1 might be the D (6 bases). Germline V gene lookup returns CDR1 SQVTM and CDR2 ANQGSEA. This CDR3 spans 15 amino acids. In DNA form, the CDR3 reads TGCAGCGTCGAAGCCCCGGCCAGGGGAGGCACTGAAGCTTTCTTT. The encoded protein is CSVEAPARGGTEAFF.

This clonotype appeared many times. The J gene is TRBJ2-6, the V gene TRBV4-1; 9 bases align to TRBD2. Germline CDR1 is MGHRA and CDR2 is YSYEKL. Trimming removed 6 bases from V and 2 bases from J; junction bases left unmatched: 11. The CDR3 has 18 residues. CDR3 in amino acids: CASRGGLAGPPGANVLTF. The CDR3 coding sequence is TGCGCCAGCAGGGGGGGCCTAGCGGGACCCCCTGGGGCCAACGTCCTGACTTTC.

The chain joins TRBV5-1 to TRBJ1-1, with 10 bases identical to TRBD1. The CDR3 is 15 amino acids. Looked up from germline, CDR1 is SGHRS and CDR2 is YFSETQ. V lost 3 bases, J lost 6 bases, and 8 bases stayed unmatched. The CDR3 sequence: CASSYRTGGTPEAFF. The CDR3 DNA reads as TGCGCCAGCAGCTACCGGACAGGGGGGACTCCTGAAGCTTTCTTT. The whole variable domain, remainder taken from reference TRBV5-1 and TRBJ1-1, is KAGVTQTPRYLIKTRGQQVTLSCSPISGHRSVSWYQQTPGQGLQFLFEYFSETQRNKGNFPGRFSGRQFSNSRSEMNVSTLELGDSALYLCASSYRTGGTPEAFFGQGTRLTVV.

The chain employs TRBV3-1 and TRBJ2-7; D is unclear. V dropped 6 bases and J dropped 9 bases, with 18 bases sitting between them. This CDR3 is built from 13 residues. CDR1 LGHDT and CDR2 YNNKEL come from the germline V gene (reference sequence). As DNA, the CDR3 is TGTGCCAGCAGTCGGGTCTATTCCGGTTCGCAGTACTTC. As protein: CASSRVYSGSQYF.

This clonotype was found once. J is TRBJ1-1 and V is TRBV29-1, with 7 bases aligning to TRBD1. This CDR3 contains 12 residues. Germline CDR1 and CDR2: SQVTM and ANQGSEA. Losses at the gene ends were 5 bases for V and 1 base for J; bases not matched to a gene: 1. CDR3 nucleotide sequence: TGCAGCGTTCGACAGGGGAACACTGAAGCTTTCTTT. As protein: CSVRQGNTEAFF.